The rows below give T cell receptor beta chains drawn from one sample of a study of T cell responses to AZD1222 COVID-19 vaccine. Only in-frame clones appear in the TCRdb table, and some are missing; sequencing was by immunoSEQ multiplex PCR. The sample yields 180,000 or so clones, roughly 91% seen once. Sequenced material: peripheral blood, taken 28 days after the second AZD1222 dose. The receptor source for this set is an adult who received the AZD1222 COVID-19 vaccine. The CDR3 runs from the conserved cysteine through the conserved F or W. The order of the fields is D gene, J gene, clone size, V gene, CDR3 protein, CDR3 DNA. D genes are given only for firm matches. The size of a clone is reported for some rows only, either as once, few or many, or as a class for expanded clones.

. | TRBJ1-2 | once | TRBV6-5 | CAAGGPYGYTF | TGTGCCGCCGGGGGCCCCTATGGCTACACCTTC
. | TRBJ1-2 | . | TRBV2 | CASSYRQDPLPNYGYTF | TGTGCCAGCAGCTATCGACAGGACCCGCTCCCTAACTATGGCTACACCTTC
. | TRBJ2-3 | . | TRBV6-2/TRBV6-3 | CASSYLRWGDDTQYF | TGTGCCAGCAGTTACTTGCGGTGGGGCGACGATACGCAGTATTTT
TRBD2 | TRBJ2-7 | . | TRBV6-2/TRBV6-3 | CASSYSTLAGEQYF | TGTGCCAGCAGTTACTCGACACTAGCGGGCGAGCAGTACTTC
. | TRBJ2-7 | . | TRBV6-6 | CASSYGLGLGYEQYF | TGTGCCAGCAGTTACGGTCTGGGCCTAGGCTACGAGCAGTACTTC
TRBD1 | TRBJ1-1 | few | TRBV9 | CASSPRTGVNTEAFF | TGTGCCAGCAGCCCCCGGACAGGAGTGAACACTGAAGCTTTCTTT
TRBD1 | TRBJ2-5 | . | TRBV28 | CASSFYGTGEETQYF | TGTGCCAGCAGTTTCTACGGGACAGGGGAAGAGACCCAGTACTTC
TRBD1 | TRBJ2-5 | . | TRBV6-5 | CASSYGQGLKTQYF | TGTGCCAGCAGTTACGGACAGGGGCTGAAGACCCAGTACTTC
. | TRBJ1-1 | . | TRBV6-5 | CASSRRILGPEAFF | TGTGCCAGCAGTCGCCGTATTTTGGGCCCTGAAGCTTTCTTT
TRBD2 | TRBJ2-1 | . | TRBV11-2 | CASSHTGTTTNNEQFF | TGTGCCAGCAGCCACACCGGGACTACAACCAACAATGAGCAGTTCTTC
. | TRBJ2-7 | . | TRBV7-2 | CASSLFPLTAYEQYF | TGTGCCAGCAGCTTATTTCCTCTAACAGCATACGAGCAGTACTTC
. | TRBJ1-2 | . | TRBV6-5 | CASRKQGDYGYTF | TGTGCCAGCAGGAAACAGGGTGACTATGGCTACACCTTC
. | TRBJ2-1 | . | TRBV7-3 | CASSSRMGEQFF | TGTGCCAGCAGCTCCCGAATGGGGGAGCAGTTCTTC
. | TRBJ2-5 | . | TRBV19 | CASSIGGTLYF | TGTGCCAGTAGTATCGGCGGAACCCTGTACTTC
. | TRBJ1-5 | few | TRBV7-8 | CASSLRGNQPQHF | TGTGCCAGCAGCTTACGGGGGAATCAGCCCCAGCATTTT
TRBD1 | TRBJ1-6 | once | TRBV6-5 | CASRSTGLANSPLHF | TGTGCCAGCAGGTCGACAGGGTTAGCTAATTCACCCCTCCACTTT
. | TRBJ2-3 | once | TRBV7-2 | CASRAVATDTQYF | TGTGCCAGCAGGGCGGTAGCCACAGATACGCAGTATTTT
TRBD1 | TRBJ1-2 | . | TRBV18 | CASSPKGTGEGYTF | TGTGCCAGCTCACCGAAAGGGACAGGGGAAGGCTACACCTTC
. | TRBJ1-2 | . | TRBV4-3 | CASSQEFSTSNYGYTF | TGCGCCAGCAGCCAAGAATTCTCAACTTCTAACTATGGCTACACCTTC
. | TRBJ2-7 | . | TRBV3-1/TRBV3-2 | CASSHGQGHEQYF | TGTGCCAGCAGCCATGGGCAGGGCCACGAGCAGTACTTC
TRBD1 | TRBJ2-1 | . | TRBV27 | CASSFNRDRRTRPPAQFF | TGTGCCAGCAGTTTCAACCGGGACAGAAGGACCCGGCCCCCCGCGCAGTTCTTC
. | TRBJ1-2 | . | TRBV30 | CAWNGQGRNGYTF | TGTGCCTGGAACGGTCAGGGAAGGAATGGCTACACCTTC
. | TRBJ1-2 | . | TRBV28 | CASSFLTNYGYTF | TGTGCCAGCAGTTTCCTCACTAACTATGGCTACACCTTC
TRBD2 | TRBJ2-1 | once | TRBV5-4 | CASSPEVAGVANEQFF | TGTGCCAGCAGCCCCGAAGTGGCGGGAGTCGCCAATGAGCAGTTCTTC
. | TRBJ2-5 | . | TRBV5-1 | CASSPRGPGDGETQYF | TGCGCCAGCAGCCCGCGGGGGCCCGGCGACGGAGAGACCCAGTACTTC
. | TRBJ2-7 | . | TRBV2 | CASSEMWEQYF | TGTGCCAGCAGTGAGATGTGGGAGCAGTACTTC
. | TRBJ2-3 | . | TRBV4-3 | CASSRDSGTDTQYF | TGCGCCAGCAGCCGCGATAGCGGCACAGATACGCAGTATTTT
. | TRBJ2-2 | . | TRBV28 | CASTVALNTGELFF | TGTGCCAGCACGGTGGCGCTCAACACCGGGGAGCTGTTTTTT
. | TRBJ2-7 | once | TRBV5-4 | CASSSPTSYEQYF | TGTGCCAGCAGCTCCCCTACATCCTACGAGCAGTACTTC